This TCR beta chain was recorded in a study of blood T cell repertoires in COVID-19. Germline loops: CDR1 GTSNPN, CDR2 SVGIG (reference sequence). Trimming removed 5 bases at V and 7 bases at J, with 16 bases between. There are 13 residues in the CDR3. Original handling: The authors estimated nucleated cell counts from reference gene primer amplification. Repertoires were generated with immunoSEQ multiplex PCR, while TCRdb's copy carries only in-frame clones and drops some. The V and J calls and clone size come from that table; D and trimming were worked out from the DNA. The top ten hold less than 4% of the sample, which has about 110,000 clones, around 80% seen once.

What was sequenced was peripheral blood. This receptor was identified in an elderly woman with acute or convalescent COVID-19. The chain has TRBV30 and TRBJ2-3; a possible D gene is TRBD2 (7 bases). DNA of the CDR3: TGTGCCTGGGGGGGCGGGGGCCTGAATACGCAGTATTTT. It is translated as CAWGGGGLNTQYF.